This T cell receptor (beta chain) is drawn from a study of shared clonotypes between healthy human individuals. Germline V gene sequence: CDR1 SGHKS, CDR2 YYEKEE (reference sequence). This CDR3 has 18 amino acids. The V and J ends lost 4 bases and 1 base, in that order; junction bases with no gene match: 12. Sequencing on ten immunoSEQ deep assay plates was performed for unsorted PBMC DNA. Only in-frame clones appear in the TCRdb table, and some are missing; sequencing was by immunoSEQ multiplex PCR. The sample holds around 440,000 clones, around 77% seen once. This receptor was obtained from a woman aged 40 to 50 in good health. Some clones in this sample may be carry-over from other donors' samples. What was sequenced was PBMCs. The rearrangement uses TRBV5-5 and TRBJ2-7; 12 nucleotides match TRBD1. CDR3 in amino acids: CASSPPGTGGLASYEQYF. The CDR3 bases are TGTGCCAGCAGCCCACCTGGGACAGGGGGCTTAGCTTCCTACGAGCAGTACTTC.